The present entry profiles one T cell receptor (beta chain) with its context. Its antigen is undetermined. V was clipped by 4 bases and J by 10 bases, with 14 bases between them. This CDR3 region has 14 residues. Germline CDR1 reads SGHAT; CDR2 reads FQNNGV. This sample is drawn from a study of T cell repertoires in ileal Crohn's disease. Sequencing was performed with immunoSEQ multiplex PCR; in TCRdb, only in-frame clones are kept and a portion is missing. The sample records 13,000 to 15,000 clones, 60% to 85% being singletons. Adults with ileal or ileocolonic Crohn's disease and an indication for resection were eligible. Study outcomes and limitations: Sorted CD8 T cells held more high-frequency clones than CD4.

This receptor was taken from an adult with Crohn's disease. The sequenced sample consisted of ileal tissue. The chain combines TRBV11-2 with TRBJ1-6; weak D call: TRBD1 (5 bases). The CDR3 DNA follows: TGTGCCAGCAGCTACGGTTCAGGGAGGTCACCCCTCCACTTT. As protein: CASSYGSGRSPLHF.